This T cell receptor (beta chain) is drawn from a study of blood T cell repertoires in COVID-19. Study at large: Sample material is recorded as cDNA or gDNA derived from T cells, B-cell-depleted T cells, or PBMCs.

Measured with immunoSEQ multiplex PCR; TCRdb has only the in-frame clones, and not every one. This table has around 100,000 clones, under 80% appearing once. Worth noting for this clone: The sample carries other DNA sequences with the same CDR3.

V was shortened by 4 bases and J by 2 bases, with 9 bases between the two germline ends. Germline loops: CDR1 SGHAT, CDR2 FQNNGV. The CDR3 is made up of 13 amino acids. The V call is TRBV11-2, the J call TRBJ2-7; D possibly corresponds to TRBD2 (5 bases). What was sequenced was peripheral blood. The source is a man aged 70-80 years with active or convalescent COVID-19. The CDR3: CASSSPSTYEQYF. Written as DNA, the CDR3 is TGTGCCAGCAGCTCACCTAGCACCTACGAGCAGTACTTC.